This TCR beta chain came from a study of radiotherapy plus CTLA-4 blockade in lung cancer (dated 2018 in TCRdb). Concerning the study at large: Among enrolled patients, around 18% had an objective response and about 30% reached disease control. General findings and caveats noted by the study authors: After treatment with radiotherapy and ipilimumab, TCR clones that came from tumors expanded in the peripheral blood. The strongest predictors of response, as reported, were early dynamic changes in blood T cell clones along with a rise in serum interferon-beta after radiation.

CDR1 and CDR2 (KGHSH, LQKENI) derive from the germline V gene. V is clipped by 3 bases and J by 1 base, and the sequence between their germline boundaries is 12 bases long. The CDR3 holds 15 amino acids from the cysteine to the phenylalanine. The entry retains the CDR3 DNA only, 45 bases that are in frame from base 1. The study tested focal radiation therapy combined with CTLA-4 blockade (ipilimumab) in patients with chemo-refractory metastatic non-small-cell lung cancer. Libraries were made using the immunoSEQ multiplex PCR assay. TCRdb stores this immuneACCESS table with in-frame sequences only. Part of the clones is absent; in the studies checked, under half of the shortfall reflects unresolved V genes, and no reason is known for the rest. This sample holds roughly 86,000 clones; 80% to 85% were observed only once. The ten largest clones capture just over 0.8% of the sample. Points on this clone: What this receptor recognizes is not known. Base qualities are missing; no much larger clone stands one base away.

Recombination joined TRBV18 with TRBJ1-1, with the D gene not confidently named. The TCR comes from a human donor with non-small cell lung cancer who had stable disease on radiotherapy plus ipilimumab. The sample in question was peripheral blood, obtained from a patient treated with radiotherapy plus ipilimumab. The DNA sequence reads TGTGCCAGCTCACCGATAGAGGTTCGGAACACTGAAGCTTTCTTT. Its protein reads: CASSPIEVRNTEAFF.